In this sample, the clone carrying this T cell receptor (beta chain) turned up many times. What it binds is not known. It was genomic DNA that served as the template for profiling TCR beta VDJ and CDR3. TCRdb re-analysed the reads in MiXCR, keeping a single row per CDR3 protein. The sample has some 410,000 distinct CDR3 sequences; about two thirds are singletons. Looked up from germline, CDR1 is LGHNA and CDR2 is YSLEER. V lost 0 bases to trimming and J lost 4 bases; unmatched junction nucleotides: 5. This CDR3 comprises 16 residues. The data are from a study of CD8+CD57+ T cells in acquired aplastic anemia. The study's findings and limits: Patients did not significantly differ from controls in CD8+ Simpson's diversity.

Sequenced material: sorted CD4+, CD8+, or CD8+CD57+ T cells (not recorded which) from PBMCs. The receptor comes from a human donor in good health, serving as a control. The V call is TRBV4-3, the J call TRBJ2-5, with 10 bases aligning to TRBD2. The CDR3 coding sequence is TGCGCCAGCAGCCAAGAGGTAGCGGGGGGCGGAGAGACCCAGTACTTC. It codes for CASSQEVAGGGETQYF.